This T cell receptor beta chain originates from a study of shared clonotypes between healthy human individuals (TCRdb year 2020). With respect to the entire study: Three men and two women, aged 18 to 49 years, made up the cohort. For each donor, three plates each were used for CD4 naive and CD4 memory, two plates were used for CD8 naive, and one plate was used for CD8 memory. To estimate repertoire size and how much clonotype sharing occurs between individuals, the study deeply sequenced the blood TCR repertoires of several healthy adults. To increase sequencing depth and limit assay-specific biases, different laboratories used diverse techniques to prepare libraries and sequence TCR repertoires. Leukapheresis yielded between about 0.8 and 9.5 billion PBMCs per donor. Summary of the overall study and its limitations: Sampling was limited to blood, and TCR repertoires in tissue likely differ from TCR repertoires in blood. Compared with non-shared clonotypes, clonotypes shared by all four sorted-subset donors had higher generation probabilities. Based on pairwise subsampling, the degree of clonotype sharing among donors was expected to be affected by sequencing depth. Naive subsets generally had larger estimated clonotype richness than memory subsets did. Because the study included a small number of donors, the genetic and exposure-history diversity represented was limited. Sharing across a handful of donors was observed for around 5% of naive CD4, over 3% of naive CD8, around 2.5% of memory CD4, and roughly 0.43% of memory CD8 clonotypes. Rarefaction of sorted-subset datasets indicated incomplete sequencing despite the large sequencing depth.

Taken from cysteine to phenylalanine, the CDR3 has 15 residues. Just the 45-base CDR3 DNA is kept, in frame starting at base 1. The germline V gene provides CDR1 SNHLY and CDR2 FYNNEI. V is pared back by 1 base and J by 4 bases, with 11 bases lying between the germline termini. Donors were healthy HIV-negative adults with no recently reported acute infections or vaccinations. All donors were Caucasian adults living in Nashville, Tennessee, USA. CD4+ T cells were enriched through magnetic negative selection, after which naive cells were positively selected on CD45RA and the remaining negative fraction served as the memory subset. Blood was obtained by leukapheresis, after which PBMCs were separated by Ficoll-Histopaque density gradient centrifugation and cryopreserved in liquid nitrogen vapor phase. Analytical flow cytometry was used to check the purity and quantity of every magnetically sorted T cell population. Genomic DNA was isolated from every sorted fraction and measured by UV absorbance on a Nanodrop 2000c.

On this clone itself: It has no known antigen specificity. No base-level quality is on record; no much larger clone is a single base apart.

TCR CDR3 regions were amplified from genomic DNA by multiplex PCR using the deep immunoSEQ assay. For each cell subset, the extracted genomic DNA was distributed evenly across all wells of several immunoSEQ 96-well plates, and each plate served as one replicate. For sorted subsets, each replicate PCR was loaded with around 200 ng genomic DNA, equivalent to about 30,000 T cell genomes. The purified libraries were quantified using a Qubit 3.0 fluorometer, sized with a Bioanalyzer 2100, and then quantified again using the KAPA Library Quantification kit. Each immunoSEQ 96-well plate was sequenced on its own single-read 150-cycle Illumina NextSeq 550 flow cell. The source study handled its data this way. Because the immunoSEQ output held only junctional sequences and lacked quality scores, the filtering could not match the filtering applied to full-length reads. To assign V/J genes and CDR3, sequences were annotated using PyIR, a Python wrapper for IgBLAST v1.9, with IMGT germline references. Any read was removed if the V/J assignment was weak (E-value above 1e-6), the CDR3 was missing, or the read contained stop codons, out-of-frame junctions, or ambiguous translated residues. V3J clonotypes were defined as sequences sharing the same inferred V gene, J gene, and CDR3 amino acid sequence. To compute the percentage overlap between repertoires, the number of shared unique clonotypes was divided by the size of the smaller repertoire. RTK rarefaction, the Chao1 estimator, and Recon v2.1 estimates of unobserved clonotypes were used to assess repertoire richness. Generation probabilities for all TCRbeta clonotypes obtained by the gDNA method from a handful of donors were computed using OLGA. Drawn from immuneACCESS, this table holds only the in-frame rearrangements with V and J called that TCRdb kept. Clones are partly lost; checked studies trace under half to an unresolved V gene and leave the rest unexplained. Clone size and V and J calls were adopted from that table, with D and trimming inferred from the DNA. This sample comprises some 2.3 million clones, approximately 95% of them detected only once. The ten largest clones add up to approximately 0.4% of the sample.

The chain joins TRBV2 to TRBJ1-3, with the D gene uncertain. The clonotype comes from a man younger than 35 in good health. Some clones in this sample may be carry-over from other donors' samples. Material for sequencing was naive CD4+ T cells from PBMCs. The sample's cell subset or site label, decoded: CD45RA+ positively selected. The DNA is as follows: TGTGCCAGCAGTGAAGGGGCAGGTTACGGAAACACCATATATTTT. This yields the protein CASSEGAGYGNTIYF.